Listed below are T cell receptor beta chains from one sample, sequenced in a study of PD-1 blockade in classical Hodgkin lymphoma. Generated by immunoSEQ multiplex PCR, the TCRdb table keeps only in-frame clones and is missing some. The profile shows around 37,000 clones, 92% of them singletons. The sequencing here drew on CD4+ T cells from blood, taken before the fourth cycle of nivolumab. The receptors derive from a human donor with classical Hodgkin lymphoma. The CDR3 runs from the conserved cysteine through the conserved F or W. A D gene is named only where the DNA matches it firmly. A row's size may be missing; if present it is once, few, many or a size class.

j_call clone_size d_call cdr3_length v_call cdr3_nt cdr3_aa
TRBJ1-1 NA NA 14 TRBV6-1 TGTGCCAGCAGGGTCGGGCCCCTGAACACTGAAGCTTTCTTT CASRVGPLNTEAFF
TRBJ1-4 NA NA 16 TRBV9 TGTGCCAGCAGCGGTATGCAGGGGTCCGGGATTGAAAAACTGTTTTTT CASSGMQGSGIEKLFF
TRBJ1-2 NA NA 14 TRBV9 TGTGCCAGCAGCGAGGGGGACTCCAACTATGGCTACACCTTC CASSEGDSNYGYTF
TRBJ2-7 NA NA 15 TRBV7-8 TGTGCCAGCAGCGAGGACCCCGCTCCCCACTACGAGCGGTACTTC CASSEDPAPHYERYF
TRBJ1-2 few NA 13 TRBV11-2 TGTGCCAGCAGCTTCGACAGGAACTATGGCTACACCTTC CASSFDRNYGYTF
TRBJ2-7 NA NA 13 TRBV5-6 TGTGCCAGCAGCTTGGGTCGCTCCTACGAGCAGTACTTC CASSLGRSYEQYF
TRBJ2-5 NA TRBD2 18 TRBV7-9 TGTGCCAGCAGCTTAATCTCTCTGGGGCGGGGGGCGGGGGAGACCCAGTACTTC CASSLISLGRGAGETQYF
TRBJ2-7 NA TRBD1 14 TRBV5-1 TGCGCCAGCAGCCCCCGGGACAGCACCTACGAGCAGTACTTC CASSPRDSTYEQYF
TRBJ2-1 once NA 15 TRBV18 TGTGCCAGCTCACCAGGCCAGGGTAGCTACAATGAGCAGTTCTTC CASSPGQGSYNEQFF
TRBJ2-2 NA TRBD2 15 TRBV27 TGTGCCAGCAGTTTATATCTAGCGGGGACCGGGGAGCTGTTTTTT CASSLYLAGTGELFF
TRBJ2-5 NA TRBD2 17 TRBV28 TGTGCCAGCAGTTCCTGGCTAGCGGAATCTCCGGGGGAGACCCAGTACTTC CASSSWLAESPGETQYF
TRBJ2-7 few NA 11 TRBV21-1 TGTGCCAGCAAGAGGGGGAGGGAGCAGTACTTC CASKRGREQYF
TRBJ2-2 once TRBD1 15 TRBV11-2 TGTGCCAGCAGCTTCCAACTGACAGGGACCGGGGAGCTGTTTTTT CASSFQLTGTGELFF
TRBJ1-4 NA NA 13 TRBV6-5 TGTGCCACCCTCGGGGTCCTAGAAGAAAAACTGTTTTTT CATLGVLEEKLFF
TRBJ2-6 once NA 14 TRBV30 TGTGCCTGGAGTGTCACCTCTGGGGCCAACGTCCTGACTTTC CAWSVTSGANVLTF
TRBJ2-3 NA NA 15 TRBV5-1 TGCGCCAGCAGCTGGGCCAATCCTAGCACAGATACGCAGTATTTT CASSWANPSTDTQYF
TRBJ2-3 NA NA 13 TRBV28 TGTGCCAGCAACCGCCCGATGACAGATACGCAGTATTTT CASNRPMTDTQYF
TRBJ2-7 NA NA 16 TRBV5-1 TGCGCCAGCAGCCTACTCCGGCGGGTAAGCTCCTACGAGCAGTACTTC CASSLLRRVSSYEQYF
TRBJ2-3 NA NA 14 TRBV7-3 TGTGCCAGCAGCCCGCAAGTCAGCACAGATACGCAGTATTTT CASSPQVSTDTQYF
TRBJ1-1 NA NA 13 TRBV5-4 TGTGCCAGCAGCTTTACAGGGATCACTGAAGCTTTCTTT CASSFTGITEAFF
TRBJ2-2 NA TRBD1 16 TRBV5-1 TGCGCCAGCAGCGCTACCGGGACAGGGGCGAGCGGGGAGCTGTTTTTT CASSATGTGASGELFF
TRBJ1-2 NA NA 16 TRBV12-1 TGTGCCAGCAGCTTTAGGCCTACCAGGGTGGACTATGGCTACACCTTC CASSFRPTRVDYGYTF
TRBJ2-7 NA NA 16 TRBV30 TGTGCCTGGAGTGTACTACGTAGCGGTCCTTCCTACGAGCAGTACTTC CAWSVLRSGPSYEQYF
TRBJ1-1 NA NA 12 TRBV28 TGTGCCAGCTGGACGGTTAACACTGAAGCTTTCTTT CASWTVNTEAFF
TRBJ1-1 NA TRBD1 14 TRBV5-6 TGTGCCAGCATATTGACAGGGAGGGGGACTGAAGCTTTCTTT CASILTGRGTEAFF
TRBJ2-7 NA NA 14 TRBV18 TGTGCCAGCTCACCTCTTTGGGGCACCTACGAGCAGTACTTC CASSPLWGTYEQYF
TRBJ2-7 NA NA 13 TRBV10-3 TGTGCCATCAGCTTCGACGGATTGTACGAGCAGTACTTC CAISFDGLYEQYF
TRBJ1-6 NA NA 13 TRBV27 TGTGCCAGCAGGGGGGCCTATAATTCACCCCTCCACTTT CASRGAYNSPLHF
TRBJ2-7 NA NA 15 TRBV5-1 TGCGCCAGCAGCCAGGGGACAGCGGGCTCCTACGAGCAGTACTTC CASSQGTAGSYEQYF
TRBJ1-1 NA NA 16 TRBV5-1 TGCGCCAGCAGCTTCGAGGGGGTAGATATGAACACTGAAGCTTTCTTT CASSFEGVDMNTEAFF
TRBJ1-4 NA NA 15 TRBV5-1 TGCGCCAGCAGCATCGAGACAGGTTCTAATGAAAAACTGTTTTTT CASSIETGSNEKLFF
TRBJ1-2 NA NA 13 TRBV7-9 TGTGCCAGCAGCTTAGATTTCAGGGACGGCTACACCTTC CASSLDFRDGYTF
TRBJ2-5 NA NA 12 TRBV5-1 TGCGCCAGCAGCTTCTCGGGAGAGACCCAGTACTTC CASSFSGETQYF
TRBJ1-5 NA TRBD1 16 TRBV19 TGTGCCAGTAGTAAGCTCCGGGACAGGGGTAATCAGCCCCAGCATTTT CASSKLRDRGNQPQHF
TRBJ1-4 NA NA 15 TRBV6-1 TGTGCCAGCAGTGAAATACCGAATACCAATGAAAAACTGTTTTTT CASSEIPNTNEKLFF
TRBJ2-7 NA TRBD2 15 TRBV6-7 TGTGCCAGCAGGAGATTAGCGGGCGCACACTACGAGCAGTACTTC CASRRLAGAHYEQYF
TRBJ2-7 NA NA 14 TRBV27 TGTGCCAGCAGTTTTTCCCAGGGCCCCTACGAGCAGTACTTC CASSFSQGPYEQYF
TRBJ2-5 NA NA 12 TRBV28 TGTGCCAGCAGTTTAATGGGAGAGACCCAGTACTTC CASSLMGETQYF
TRBJ2-7 NA NA 16 TRBV19 TGTGCCAGTAGCCCCCTCCCAGGACACATCAGCTACGAGCAGTACTTC CASSPLPGHISYEQYF
TRBJ2-3 NA TRBD2 16 TRBV28 TGTGCCAGCAGCCCCCTTAGCGGGGCCCATGGAGATACGCAGTATTTT CASSPLSGAHGDTQYF
TRBJ2-5 NA NA 14 TRBV5-6 TGTGCCAGCAGCCTGGAGACTAGTGGGGAGACCCAGTACTTC CASSLETSGETQYF
TRBJ1-5 NA NA 14 TRBV28 TGTGCCAGCAGTCCAGGGACAACGGCTCAGCCCCAGCATTTT CASSPGTTAQPQHF
TRBJ2-5 NA NA 12 TRBV10-3 TGTGCCATCAGGAACAAGTCGGAGACCCAGTACTTC CAIRNKSETQYF
TRBJ1-2 NA TRBD1 18 TRBV27 TGTGCCAGCAGCCAGCGGAGGACAGGGCTTTATCCCGCGTGGGGCTACACCTTC CASSQRRTGLYPAWGYTF
TRBJ2-2 NA NA 18 TRBV11-3 TGTGCCAGCAGCTTAGGGGGTGCAGGGCGGACGAACACCGGGGAGCTGTTTTTT CASSLGGAGRTNTGELFF
TRBJ1-3 NA NA 16 TRBV30 TGTGCCTGGCGCGGCGTGGGGGGCTTCTCTGGAAACACCATATATTTT CAWRGVGGFSGNTIYF
TRBJ1-4 NA NA 15 TRBV28 TGTGCCAGCAGTTCGTGGGGACCCCGTGGTGAAAAACTGTTTTTT CASSSWGPRGEKLFF
TRBJ2-7 NA TRBD1 13 TRBV18 TGTGCCAGCTCACCGGGACAGACCTACGAGCAGTACTTC CASSPGQTYEQYF
TRBJ2-3 NA NA 14 TRBV6-1 TGTGCCAGCAGTGAACCCCCGTCCACAGATACGCAGTATTTT CASSEPPSTDTQYF
TRBJ2-1 NA TRBD2 18 TRBV9 TGTGCCAGCAGCCCGAGAGGGACTAGCGGGAAACTTTACAATGAGCAGTTCTTC CASSPRGTSGKLYNEQFF
TRBJ2-7 NA NA 15 TRBV18 TGTGCCAGCTCACCACTTCTCGGGGCGAGCTACGAGCAGTACTTC CASSPLLGASYEQYF
TRBJ1-3 NA TRBD1 18 TRBV5-1 TGCGCCAGCAGCTTGCATCCGGGACAGCTGATCTCTGGAAACACCATATATTTT CASSLHPGQLISGNTIYF
TRBJ2-6 once NA 16 TRBV11-2 TGTGCCAGCAGCCCCGTGAAGGGGTCTGGGGCCAACGTCCTGACTTTC CASSPVKGSGANVLTF
TRBJ1-2 few NA 14 TRBV5-6 TGTGCCAGCAGCGGCAGGGAGTTTGCCTATGGCTACACCTTC CASSGREFAYGYTF
TRBJ1-2 NA NA 13 TRBV25-1 TGTGCCAGCAGTGACCCACTAAACTATGGCTACACCTTC CASSDPLNYGYTF
TRBJ2-2 NA NA 12 TRBV30 TGTGCCTGGAACCCGGGCCCCGGGGAGCTGTTTTTT CAWNPGPGELFF
TRBJ1-1 NA NA 16 TRBV5-1 TGCGCCAGCAGCTTGGAGGTATTTGGGAGGAACACTGAAGCTTTCTTT CASSLEVFGRNTEAFF
TRBJ2-1 NA TRBD2 16 TRBV19 TGTGCCAGTAGTATTATGAGCGGGAGGGCGAAGAGTGAGCAGTTCTTC CASSIMSGRAKSEQFF
TRBJ2-2 NA TRBD1 13 TRBV29-1 TGCAGCGCCGAGGGACAGCGAACCGGGGAGCTGTTTTTT CSAEGQRTGELFF
TRBJ2-3 NA TRBD2 17 TRBV29-1 TGCAGCGTTGAAGATAGCGGGGGGAGGACAGCTACAGATACGCAGTATTTT CSVEDSGGRTATDTQYF